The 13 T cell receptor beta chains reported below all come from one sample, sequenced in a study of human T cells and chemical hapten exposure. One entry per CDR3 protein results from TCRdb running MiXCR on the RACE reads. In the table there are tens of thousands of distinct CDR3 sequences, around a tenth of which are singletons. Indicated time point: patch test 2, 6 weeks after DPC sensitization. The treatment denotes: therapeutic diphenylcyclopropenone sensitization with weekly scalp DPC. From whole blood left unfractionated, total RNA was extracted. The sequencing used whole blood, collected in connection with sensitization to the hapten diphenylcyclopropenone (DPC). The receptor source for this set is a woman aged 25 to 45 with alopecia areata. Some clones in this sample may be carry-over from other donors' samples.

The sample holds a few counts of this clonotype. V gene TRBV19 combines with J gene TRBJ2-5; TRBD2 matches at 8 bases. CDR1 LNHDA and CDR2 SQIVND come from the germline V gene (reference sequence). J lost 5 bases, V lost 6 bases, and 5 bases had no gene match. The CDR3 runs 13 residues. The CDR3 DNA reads TGTGCCAGTAGCGGGGGGGGCCCCGAGACCCAGTACTTC. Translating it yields CASSGGGPETQYF.

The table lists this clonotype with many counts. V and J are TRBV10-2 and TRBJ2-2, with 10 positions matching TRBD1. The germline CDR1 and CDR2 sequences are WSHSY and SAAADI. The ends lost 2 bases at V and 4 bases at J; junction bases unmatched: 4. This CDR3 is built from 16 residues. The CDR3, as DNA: TGCGCCAGCAGTGAGAGACAGGGGGCTTCCACCGGGGAGCTGTTTTTT. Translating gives CASSERQGASTGELFF.

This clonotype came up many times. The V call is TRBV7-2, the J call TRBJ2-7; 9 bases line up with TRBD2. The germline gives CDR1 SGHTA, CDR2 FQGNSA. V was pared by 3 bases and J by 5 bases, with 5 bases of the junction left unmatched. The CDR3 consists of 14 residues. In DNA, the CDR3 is TGTGCCAGCAGCTTGGCGGGGGGGCCGGACGAGCAGTACTTC. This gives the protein CASSLAGGPDEQYF.

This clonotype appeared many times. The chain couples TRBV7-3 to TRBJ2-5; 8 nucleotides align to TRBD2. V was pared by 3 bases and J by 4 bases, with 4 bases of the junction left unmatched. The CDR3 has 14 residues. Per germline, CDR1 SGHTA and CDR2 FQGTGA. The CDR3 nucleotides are TGTGCCAGCAGCTTGTCCGGGAGGGGAGAGACCCAGTACTTC. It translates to CASSLSGRGETQYF.

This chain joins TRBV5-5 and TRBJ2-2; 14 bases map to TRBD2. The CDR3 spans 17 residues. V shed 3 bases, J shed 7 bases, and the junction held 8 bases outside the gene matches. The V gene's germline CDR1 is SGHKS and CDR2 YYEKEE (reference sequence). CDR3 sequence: CASSSGTSGGRIGELFF. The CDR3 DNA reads TGTGCCAGCAGCTCCGGGACTAGCGGGGGAAGGATCGGGGAGCTGTTTTTT.

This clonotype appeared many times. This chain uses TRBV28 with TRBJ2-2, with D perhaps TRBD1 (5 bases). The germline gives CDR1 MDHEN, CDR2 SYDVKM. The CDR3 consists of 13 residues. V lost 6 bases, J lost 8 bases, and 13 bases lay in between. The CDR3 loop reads CASRRQLLGELFF. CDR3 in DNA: TGTGCCAGCAGGCGACAGCTTTTGGGGGAGCTGTTTTTT. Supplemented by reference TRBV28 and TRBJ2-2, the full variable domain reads DVKVTQSSRYLVKRTGEKVFLECVQDMDHENMFWYRQDPGLGLRLIYFSYDVKMKEKGDIPEGYSVSREKKERFSLILESASTNQTSMYLCASRRQLLGELFFGEGSRLTVL.

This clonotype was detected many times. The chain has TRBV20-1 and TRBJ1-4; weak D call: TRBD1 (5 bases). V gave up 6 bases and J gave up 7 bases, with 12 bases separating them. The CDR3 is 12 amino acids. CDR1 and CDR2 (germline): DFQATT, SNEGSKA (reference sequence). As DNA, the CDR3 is TGCAGTGCACATACGGGGGGTGAAAAACTGTTTTTT. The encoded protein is CSAHTGGEKLFF.

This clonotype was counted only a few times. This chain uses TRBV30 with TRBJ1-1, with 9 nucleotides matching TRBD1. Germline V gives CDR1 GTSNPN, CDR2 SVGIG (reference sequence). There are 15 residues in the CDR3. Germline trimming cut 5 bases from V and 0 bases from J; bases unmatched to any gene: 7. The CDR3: CAWGEGQGMNTEAFF. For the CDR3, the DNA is TGTGCCTGGGGGGAGGGACAGGGCATGAACACTGAAGCTTTCTTT.

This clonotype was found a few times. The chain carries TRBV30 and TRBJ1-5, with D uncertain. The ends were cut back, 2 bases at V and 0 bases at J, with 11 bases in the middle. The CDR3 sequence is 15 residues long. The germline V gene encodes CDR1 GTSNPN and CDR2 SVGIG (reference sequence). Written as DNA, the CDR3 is TGTGCCTGGAGTAAAGGCATCATTAGCAATCAGCCCCAGCATTTT. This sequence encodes CAWSKGIISNQPQHF. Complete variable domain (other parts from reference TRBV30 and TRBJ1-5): SQTIHQWPATLVQPVGSPLSLECTVEGTSNPNLYWYRQAAGRGLQLLFYSVGIGQISSEVPQNLSASRPQDRQFILSSKKLLLSDSGFYLCAWSKGIISNQPQHFGDGTRLSIL.

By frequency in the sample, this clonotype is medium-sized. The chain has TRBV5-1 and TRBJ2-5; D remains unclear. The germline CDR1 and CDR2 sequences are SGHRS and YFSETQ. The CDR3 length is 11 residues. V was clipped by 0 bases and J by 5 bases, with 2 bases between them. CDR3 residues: CASSLDETQYF. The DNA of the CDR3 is TGCGCCAGCAGCTTGGACGAGACCCAGTACTTC.

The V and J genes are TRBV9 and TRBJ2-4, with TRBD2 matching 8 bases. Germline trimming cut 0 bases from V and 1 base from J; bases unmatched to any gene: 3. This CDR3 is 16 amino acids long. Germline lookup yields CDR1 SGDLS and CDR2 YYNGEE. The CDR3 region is CASSVAPSGAKNIQYF. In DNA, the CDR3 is TGTGCCAGCAGCGTAGCCCCTAGCGGGGCCAAAAACATTCAGTACTTC.

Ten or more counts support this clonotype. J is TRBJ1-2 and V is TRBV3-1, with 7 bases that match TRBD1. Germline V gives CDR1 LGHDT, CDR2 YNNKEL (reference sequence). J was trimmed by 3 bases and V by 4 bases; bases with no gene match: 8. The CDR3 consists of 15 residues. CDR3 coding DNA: TGTGCCAGCAGCCTTGGGACACAGGGGTACTATGGCTACACCTTC. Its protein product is CASSLGTQGYYGYTF.

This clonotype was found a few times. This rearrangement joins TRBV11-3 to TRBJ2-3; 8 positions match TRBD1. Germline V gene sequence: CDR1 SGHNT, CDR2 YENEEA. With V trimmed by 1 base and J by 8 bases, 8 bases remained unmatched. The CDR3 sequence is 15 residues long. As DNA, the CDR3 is TGTGCCAGCAGCTTAGGGGGACAGGCCCGAGGTACGCAGTATTTT. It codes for CASSLGGQARGTQYF.